The rows below give T cell receptor beta chains drawn from one sample of a study of glioma-infiltrating T cells after dendritic cell vaccination. Generated by immunoSEQ multiplex PCR, the TCRdb table keeps only in-frame clones and is missing some. The top ten hold around 8.5% of the sample, which has tens of thousands of clones, 85% seen once. The specimen was blood, collected after dendritic cell vaccination. Receptor source: a human donor with glioblastoma. The CDR3 runs from the conserved cysteine through the conserved F or W. Fields, in order: V gene, D gene, CDR3 protein. D genes are given only for firm matches.

V: TRBV2
D: TRBD1
CDR3: CASGETGVPYGYTF

V: TRBV5-1
D: TRBD2
CDR3: CASSLRGTSGRYTGELFF

V: TRBV11-2
D: NA
CDR3: CASSLDGGPSVSNQPQHF

V: TRBV6-5
D: NA
CDR3: CASSYGQGVAFF

V: TRBV9
D: TRBD1
CDR3: CASSGTGNSYNEQFF

V: TRBV7-9
D: TRBD1
CDR3: CASSLGDRSSSYTF

V: TRBV9
D: TRBD2
CDR3: CASSAGGGGSGANVLTF

V: TRBV7-6
D: NA
CDR3: CASSLRPEGGEQYF

V: TRBV2
D: NA
CDR3: CASSDTDYEQYF

V: TRBV5-1
D: TRBD1
CDR3: CASSLARDRNYGYTF

V: TRBV7-9
D: TRBD1
CDR3: CASSLVPGQAYSYEQYF

V: TRBV5-8
D: TRBD1
CDR3: CASSLRTGGGYGYTF

V: TRBV30
D: NA
CDR3: CAWSGTYHNEQFF